This entry lists 15 T cell receptor beta chains sequenced from one sample in a study of shared clonotypes between healthy human individuals. The data were produced by immunoSEQ multiplex PCR, yet TCRdb's version contains in-frame clones alone and is incomplete. This sample has roughly 2 million clones, with about 95% found just once. Terminally differentiated effector memory CD45RA+ cells were excluded from the naive CD8 cells, which were CD45RO-negative and positively selected for CCR7. Sequencing was done on a sample of naive CD8+ T cells sorted from blood. Receptors originate from a man in his late teens or twenties in good health.

This clone was detected only once. The gene calls are TRBV27 and TRBJ1-2, with TRBD1 identical over 7 bases. Trimming at V came to 2 bases and at J to 4 bases, leaving 7 bases not matched to a gene. The germline V gene has CDR1 MNHEY and CDR2 SMNVEV (reference sequence). CDR3 length equals 15 residues. The chain's CDR3 is CASSLAAGGIYGYTF. The CDR3 DNA sequence: TGTGCCAGCAGTTTAGCGGCAGGGGGTATCTATGGCTACACCTTC.

A word on this clone: Other nucleotide sequences in the sample specify the same CDR3. The chain carries TRBV27 and TRBJ2-2; TRBD1 or TRBD2 may be the D gene (5 bases each). CDR3 length: 14 residues. Trimming left V 5 bases short and J 4 bases short, with 11 bases between. Germline V lookup: CDR1 MNHEY, CDR2 SMNVEV (reference sequence). CDR3 bases: TGTGCCAGCAGTCTTGGGGGTGGCACCGGGGAGCTGTTTTTT. It yields the protein CASSLGGGTGELFF.

The V and J genes are TRBV19 and TRBJ1-1, with D unclear. Germline V CDR1 and CDR2: LNHDA, SQIVND (reference sequence). The V and J ends lost 3 bases and 3 bases respectively, with 11 bases between them. The CDR3 length is 14 residues. The CDR3 nucleotides are TGTGCCAGTAGTATCTGGTCCCCTTACACTGAAGCTTTCTTT. It translates to CASSIWSPYTEAFF. Based on the CDR3 plus reference TRBV19 and TRBJ1-1, the full variable domain is DGGITQSPKYLFRKEGQNVTLSCEQNLNHDAMYWYRQDPGQGLRLIYYSQIVNDFQKGDIAEGYSVSREKKESFPLTVTSAQKNPTAFYLCASSIWSPYTEAFFGQGTRLTVV.

This clone was seen only once. The chain couples TRBV6-5 to TRBJ2-7, with D possibly TRBD1 on 5 matching bases. Trimming cost V 5 bases and J 3 bases, with 11 bases left between them. The CDR3 runs to 13 residues. CDR1 MNHEY and CDR2 SVGAGI come from the germline V gene. The CDR3 reads CASSPSDSYEQYF. As DNA, the CDR3 is TGTGCCAGCAGTCCCTCAGACAGCTACGAGCAGTACTTC.

Turning to this clone: The sample contains more than one DNA sequence encoding this CDR3. V gene TRBV5-6 combines with J gene TRBJ1-1; D unclear. V lost 5 bases and J lost 2, with 7 bases in between. CDR3 size: 12 residues. Germline-derived CDR1 and CDR2 are SGHDT and YYEEEE. The CDR3 protein is CASSYGNTEAFF. The CDR3 region has the DNA TGTGCCAGCAGTTATGGTAACACTGAAGCTTTCTTT.

The gene calls are TRBV27 and TRBJ1-2; D uncertain. CDR3 length equals 15 residues. Trimming took 2 bases from V and 0 from J, leaving 10 bases between them. The V gene's germline CDR1 is MNHEY and CDR2 SMNVEV (reference sequence). CDR3 coding DNA: TGTGCCAGCAGTTTACAATCTACCGCTAACTATGGCTACACCTTC. This sequence encodes CASSLQSTANYGYTF.

The genes are TRBV7-9 and TRBJ2-2; 11 nucleotides agree with TRBD2. Trimming took 2 bases from V and 4 from J; bases not matched to a gene: 3. The CDR3 totals 16 residues. CDR1 SEHNR and CDR2 FQNEAQ come from the germline V gene (reference sequence). CDR3 bases: TGTGCCAGCAGCTTAATAGCGGGGGGGCCCACCGGGGAGCTGTTTTTT. This encodes CASSLIAGGPTGELFF.

About this clone: This CDR3 is also generated by other DNA sequences in the sample. This chain uses TRBV30 with TRBJ2-7; the D gene could be TRBD1 or TRBD2 (5 bases each). Trimming cost V 0 bases and J 2 bases, with 8 bases left between them. The CDR3 is 13 amino acids. CDR1 and CDR2 from the germline V gene are GTSNPN and SVGIG (reference sequence). DNA for the CDR3: TGTGCCTGGAGTGTTGGGGGAACCTACGAGCAGTACTTC. Translated: CAWSVGGTYEQYF.

The CDR3, as DNA: TGTGCCAGCAGTCCCGCCGCGGGGGAGAGGACAGATACGCAGTATTTT. Translated: CASSPAAGERTDTQYF. The rearrangement joins TRBV27 to TRBJ2-3, with 7 nucleotides matching TRBD2. V was pared by 5 bases and J by 3 bases, with 11 bases of the junction left unmatched. This CDR3 is built from 16 residues. In germline, CDR1 is MNHEY, CDR2 SMNVEV (reference sequence).

In regard to this clone: At the DNA level, this CDR3 is encoded by other sequences in the same sample as well. This chain uses TRBV9 with TRBJ1-1; no clear D. V lost 0 bases and J 8 bases, leaving 11 bases between the germline ends. The CDR3 contains 13 residues. Germline CDR1 reads SGDLS; CDR2 reads YYNGEE. The DNA of the CDR3 is TGTGCCAGCAGCGTAGGAGGGAAAGGCGAAGCTTTCTTT. It yields the protein CASSVGGKGEAFF.

With regard to this clone: Other nucleotide sequences in the sample specify the same CDR3. This sequence joins TRBV9 and TRBJ2-7; D uncertain. Germline V gene data show CDR1 as SGDLS and CDR2 as YYNGEE. The length of the CDR3 is 13 residues. Trimming cost V 0 bases and J 2 bases, with 6 bases left between them. DNA for the CDR3: TGTGCCAGCAGCGTAGGCCTTACCTACGAGCAGTACTTC. Translating it yields CASSVGLTYEQYF.

This clone was observed a single time. The chain uses TRBV28 and TRBJ2-3, with D possibly being TRBD1 (6 bases). V lost 6 bases and J lost 0, with 10 bases in between. Germline V gene lookup returns CDR1 MDHEN and CDR2 SYDVKM. CDR3 size: 14 residues. The CDR3 here is CASREGVSTDTQYF. The DNA of the CDR3 is TGTGCCAGCAGAGAGGGGGTAAGCACAGATACGCAGTATTTT.

V usage is TRBV29-1 and J usage is TRBJ1-3; 7 bases are shared with TRBD1. The CDR3 runs to 14 residues. V was clipped by 7 bases and J by 0 bases; unmatched bases: 6. CDR1 SQVTM and CDR2 ANQGSEA come from the germline V gene. CDR3 sequence: CSAGDSASGNTIYF. CDR3 DNA: TGCAGCGCCGGGGACAGCGCCTCTGGAAACACCATATATTTT.

The chain is built from TRBV7-9 and TRBJ1-2; possibly TRBD1 for D (5 bases). Trimming cost V 5 bases and J 2 bases, with 12 bases left between them. The CDR3 is 14 residues long. CDR1 is SEHNR, CDR2 FQNEAQ, per germline (reference sequence). In DNA form, the CDR3 reads TGTGCCAGCAGCCTTACAGACAGAAACTATGGCTACACCTTC. Amino acid sequence: CASSLTDRNYGYTF.

V gene TRBV5-4 combines with J gene TRBJ2-2, with D hard to call. Trimming took off 0 bases at V and 7 bases at J, with 13 bases between the two ends. Germline V CDR1 and CDR2: SGHNT, YYREEE (reference sequence). This CDR3 spans 15 amino acids. In DNA form, the CDR3 reads TGTGCCAGCAGCTTGGTGTCTAGTTCCGGCGGGGAGCTGTTTTTT. It encodes CASSLVSSSGGELFF.